One sample yielded the 15 T cell receptor beta chains listed below, sequenced in a study of T cells in Graves' hyperthyroidism and ophthalmopathy. Using RNA transcripts as the source, TCR beta CDR3 regions were amplified. During a first-round RT-PCR of the TCR CDR3, the HTBI primer set was used. From the multiplex PCR reads, TCRdb called clonotypes with MiXCR, one entry per CDR3 protein. The table includes some 370,000 distinct CDR3 sequences, more than 12% detected once. The material sequenced was blood. All receptors come from a man in his forties or fifties with Graves' ophthalmopathy.

With respect to this clonotype: A read error may produce the germline difference seen at one junction end. CDR3 in amino acids: CASSFPGGQETRYF. As DNA, the CDR3 is TGCGCCAGCAGCTTTCCGGGAGGCCAAGAGACCCGGTACTTC. The V call is TRBV5-1, the J call TRBJ2-5, with 7 bases lining up with TRBD2. Germline-derived CDR1 and CDR2 are SGHRS and YFSETQ. This CDR3 spans 14 amino acids. The full variable domain, in which reference TRBV5-1 and TRBJ2-5 provide the parts outside the CDR3, is KAGVTQTPRYLIKTRGQQVTLSCSPISGHRSVSWYQQTPGQGLQFLFEYFSETQRNKGNFPGRFSGRQFSNSRSEMNVSTLELGDSALYLCASSFPGGQETRYFGPGTRLLVL.

Note on this clonotype: Compared with germline, one end of the junction differs, possibly owing to a read error. In DNA form, the CDR3 reads TGCGCCAGCAGCTTCCGGGACATAGGAGCCAATGGGCAGTTCTTC. Amino acid sequence: CASSFRDIGANGQFF. The rearrangement links TRBV5-1 to TRBJ2-1, with D perhaps TRBD1 (6 bases). The germline V gene encodes CDR1 SGHRS and CDR2 YFSETQ. The CDR3 is made up of 15 amino acids.

This clonotype has just a few counts. The chain recombines TRBV29-1 with TRBJ2-7, with 7 bases that match TRBD1. The J segment lost 2 bases and the V segment lost 1 base, leaving 8 bases of the junction unmatched. The CDR3 sequence is 15 residues long. The V gene's germline CDR1 is SQVTM and CDR2 ANQGSEA. CDR3 amino acids: CSVEGDPTGTYEQYF. Written as DNA, the CDR3 is TGCAGCGTTGAAGGCGATCCGACAGGGACCTACGAGCAGTACTTC.

At least ten counts were recorded for this clonotype. The chain has TRBV14 and TRBJ1-1; D is ambiguous. Germline assignment: CDR1 SGHDN and CDR2 FVKESK. The CDR3 totals 14 residues. Trimming took 0 bases from V and 0 from J, leaving 5 bases between them. The CDR3, as DNA: TGTGCCAGCAGCCAAGAACTTATGAACACTGAAGCTTTCTTT. Its translation: CASSQELMNTEAFF.

This clonotype was detected ten times or more. J is TRBJ2-3 and V is TRBV6-1; D gene unclear. The CDR3 is 15 amino acids. Germline V gives CDR1 MNHNS, CDR2 SASEGT. Trimming shortened V by 11 bases and J by 6 bases, and 24 bases separated the two germline ends. The CDR3 DNA reads TGTGCCGCGCGTGAGATTCCCGAAGCCTCGGATACGCAGTATTTT. Translated, it gives CAAREIPEASDTQYF.

This clonotype was recorded many times. This rearrangement joins TRBV4-1 to TRBJ1-1, with no clear D. This CDR3 is built from 13 residues. The germline gives CDR1 MGHRA, CDR2 YSYEKL. V was trimmed by 0 bases and J by 10 bases, leaving 12 bases between them. The CDR3 reads CASSQERGVGAFF. The CDR3 DNA is TGCGCCAGCAGCCAAGAACGCGGCGTAGGAGCTTTCTTT.

This clonotype was counted ten times or more. The CDR3 region is CASSPVRDRAYEQYF. The DNA for the CDR3 is TGTGCCAGCAGTCCCGTAAGGGACAGGGCCTACGAGCAGTACTTC. This chain joins TRBV28 and TRBJ2-7; 9 bases are a match to TRBD1. Per the germline V gene, CDR1 is MDHEN and CDR2 is SYDVKM. The CDR3 spans 15 residues. The V segment lost 5 bases and the J segment 2 bases; nucleotides outside the gene matches: 7.

This clonotype was seen only a few times. The chain is built from TRBV6-1 and TRBJ2-5; possibly TRBD1 for D (7 bases). V was pared by 11 bases and J by 2 bases, with 18 bases between. Germline V lookup: CDR1 MNHNS, CDR2 SASEGT. The CDR3 contains 14 residues. This CDR3 reads CAAGGDRGQETQYF. CDR3 DNA: TGTGCCGCCGGAGGGGACAGAGGTCAAGAGACCCAGTACTTC.

Of note for this clonotype: This sequence may be a read error, since a much larger clone differs from it by one base. The chain carries TRBV13 and TRBJ1-2; 11 bases align to TRBD1. This CDR3 spans 15 amino acids. From germline, CDR1 is PRHDT and CDR2 FYEKMQ (reference sequence). With 2 bases clipped from V and 7 bases from J, the junction kept 6 bases outside the gene matches. The CDR3 sequence: CASSLKDRGLCGYTF. The CDR3 DNA is TGTGCCAGCAGCTTAAAGGACAGGGGGCTTTGTGGCTACACCTTC. Looking up the rest from reference TRBV13 and TRBJ1-2 gives the full variable domain: AAGVIQSPRHLIKEKRETATLKCYPIPRHDTVYWYQQGPGQDPQFLISFYEKMQSDKGSIPDRFSAQQFSDYHSELNMSSLELGDSALYFCASSLKDRGLCGYTFGSGTRLTVV.

This clonotype appeared a single time. The chain couples TRBV10-2 to TRBJ2-1; TRBD2 matches 12 bases. V lost 0 bases and J lost 3; bases outside the gene matches: 9. The CDR3 extends over 19 amino acids. Germline V gives CDR1 WSHSY, CDR2 SAAADI. CDR3 bases: TGCGCCAGCAGTGAGTCTATAGGACTAGCGGGATTAAGCTACAATGAGCAGTTCTTC. Translating it yields CASSESIGLAGLSYNEQFF.

This clonotype was seen at least ten times. The chain joins TRBV9 to TRBJ2-3, with 8 bases that match TRBD2. This CDR3 region has 16 residues. V gave up 7 bases and J gave up 2 bases; unmatched junction bases: 12. The germline V gene encodes CDR1 SGDLS and CDR2 YYNGEE. This CDR3 is CASSQGAGAFTDTQYF. CDR3 nucleotides: TGTGCCAGCTCTCAGGGAGCGGGAGCTTTCACAGATACGCAGTATTTT.

This clonotype was counted many times. The rearrangement uses TRBV27 and TRBJ1-1; a weak D match, TRBD1 (5 bases). The germline V gene has CDR1 MNHEY and CDR2 SMNVEV (reference sequence). The CDR3 covers 14 residues. The V and J ends lost 3 bases and 0 bases respectively, with 8 bases between them. CDR3: CASSFRGLNTEAFF. CDR3 nucleotide sequence: TGTGCCAGCAGTTTTAGGGGCCTGAACACTGAAGCTTTCTTT.

There are many counts of this clonotype. V is TRBV5-1 and J is TRBJ2-1; perhaps TRBD1 as D (5 bases). Germline values: CDR1 SGHRS, CDR2 YFSETQ. Trimming cost V 6 bases and J 5 bases, with 15 bases left between them. The CDR3 sequence is 14 residues long. CDR3 nucleotides: TGCGCCAGCATTGATGGAGCAGGGCACAATGAGCAGTTCTTC. Translating gives CASIDGAGHNEQFF.

This chain connects TRBV28 to TRBJ2-6, with TRBD1 as a possible D gene (6 bases). CDR1 is MDHEN, CDR2 SYDVKM, per germline. The CDR3 runs 17 residues. V lost 2 bases to trimming and J lost 0 bases, with 11 bases between them. CDR3 region: CASSLPGAPSGANVLTF. CDR3 nucleotide sequence: TGTGCCAGCAGTTTACCAGGGGCTCCCTCTGGGGCCAACGTCCTGACTTTC. The full variable domain, completed using reference TRBV28 and TRBJ2-6, is DVKVTQSSRYLVKRTGEKVFLECVQDMDHENMFWYRQDPGLGLRLIYFSYDVKMKEKGDIPEGYSVSREKKERFSLILESASTNQTSMYLCASSLPGAPSGANVLTFGAGSRLTVL.

As to this clonotype: A much larger clone differs by one base, so this may be a read error. V gene TRBV7-8 combines with J gene TRBJ2-7; D perhaps matches TRBD2 (6 bases). Germline assignment: CDR1 SGHVS and CDR2 FQNEAQ. V was shortened by 1 base and J by 8 bases, with 18 bases between the two germline ends. The CDR3 has 15 amino acids. CDR3 sequence reads: CASSLGLGGEYKQYF. As DNA, the CDR3 is TGTGCCAGCAGCTTAGGTCTGGGCGGGGAGTACAAGCAGTACTTC.